What follows are 3 T cell receptor beta chains derived from one specimen sequenced in a study of response to subunit inactivated influenza vaccine. Via MiXCR, TCRdb re-called the RT-PCR reads, giving one row per CDR3 protein. The sample lists hundreds of thousands of distinct CDR3 sequences; approximately 14% were seen once. The source was PBMCs from blood, collected about 12 days after vaccination. These receptors were taken from a man in his forties or fifties who received an inactivated influenza vaccine.

This clonotype showed up just a few times. This chain connects TRBV29-1 to TRBJ1-2; no clear D gene. V shed 3 bases and J shed 0 bases, with 5 bases lying between them. CDR1 and CDR2 (germline): SQVTM, ANQGSEA. The CDR3 extends over 12 amino acids. CDR3 residues: CSVDRANYGYTF. The CDR3 DNA reads as TGCAGCGTTGATAGAGCTAACTATGGCTACACCTTC. Looking up the rest from reference TRBV29-1 and TRBJ1-2 gives the full variable domain: SAVISQKPSRDICQRGTSLTIQCQVDSQVTMMFWYRQQPGQSLTLIATANQGSEATYESGFVIDKFPISRPNLTFSTLTVSNMSPEDSSIYLCSVDRANYGYTFGSGTRLTVV.

At least ten counts were recorded for this clonotype. The chain combines TRBV29-1 with TRBJ2-1; the match to TRBD2 covers 13 bases. From germline, CDR1 is SQVTM and CDR2 ANQGSEA. The CDR3 loop spans 20 amino acids. V shed 0 bases, J shed 2 bases, and the junction held 13 bases outside the gene matches. The CDR3 sequence: CSVEDGPGTSGTPTYNEQFF. DNA of the CDR3: TGCAGCGTTGAAGATGGGCCGGGGACTAGCGGGACCCCCACCTACAATGAGCAGTTCTTC.

This clonotype came up a few times. This sequence joins TRBV7-9 and TRBJ2-5; D perhaps matches TRBD2 (6 bases). The CDR3 covers 15 residues. The germline gives CDR1 SEHNR, CDR2 FQNEAQ (reference sequence). V shed 5 bases and J shed 2 bases, with 15 bases lying between them. DNA for the CDR3: TGTGCCAGCAGCCCCCGGGTAGCGGCTCAAGAGACCCAGTACTTC. The encoded protein is CASSPRVAAQETQYF.